This T cell receptor beta chain was captured in a study of CD8+ T cells in alopecia areata. About the research overall: The drug, oral tofacitinib, was given to treated patients at 5 to 10 mg twice daily. Notes on the study in general: In lesional scalp, particularly from alopecia totalis/universalis, clonality was higher than in normal scalp. Resident alphabeta T-cell populations of normal skin are likewise subject to sequencing in scalp samples.

The V gene's germline CDR1 is GTSNPN and CDR2 SVGIG (reference sequence). This CDR3 comprises 15 residues. The ends were cut back, 2 bases at V and 5 bases at J, with 16 bases in the middle. Extracted from the samples, RNA was reverse transcribed into cDNA to serve as the sequencing template. Using immunoSEQ multiplex PCR, the repertoire was profiled, and TCRdb retains in-frame clones only, with some absent. This sample carries about 180,000 clones, around 63% of them seen once, and the ten largest clones take about 1.5%. Details on this clone: Antigen unknown.

V and J are TRBV30 and TRBJ2-1, with D perhaps assigned TRBD1 or TRBD2 (5 bases each). The material sequenced was CD4+ T cells sorted from blood, taken at week 0. This TCR derives from a human donor with alopecia areata. The CDR3 reads CAWSYTRDPNNEQFF. In DNA, the CDR3 is TGTGCCTGGAGTTATACCCGGGACCCAAACAATGAGCAGTTCTTC. The full variable domain, with the rest looked up from reference TRBV30 and TRBJ2-1, is SQTIHQWPATLVQPVGSPLSLECTVEGTSNPNLYWYRQAAGRGLQLLFYSVGIGQISSEVPQNLSASRPQDRQFILSSKKLLLSDSGFYLCAWSYTRDPNNEQFFGPGTRLTVL.